The 4 T cell receptor beta chains in this list originate from one sample, sequenced in a study of cytomegalovirus exposure and HLA in healthy donors. TCRdb's table, derived via immunoSEQ multiplex PCR, lists solely in-frame clones and lacks some. Found here are 250,000 or so clones, around nine tenths of them singletons; the top ten hold about 3%. Sequencing input: PBMCs. All receptors come from a man younger than 35 in good health and CMV-seronegative.

V is TRBV7-9 and J is TRBJ2-7; unclear D gene. CDR3 length equals 14 residues. CDR1 is SEHNR and CDR2 is FQNEAQ in the germline V gene (reference sequence). Trimming took 1 base from V and 2 from J, leaving 9 bases between them. CDR3 DNA sequence: TGTGCCAGCAGCTTAGGAACTAAAGCCTACGAGCAGTACTTC. This sequence encodes CASSLGTKAYEQYF.

In nucleotides, the CDR3 is TGCGCCAGCAGCCCAGAGGAGGGACTGTCAACTGGGGCCAACGTCCTGACTTTC. This gives the protein CASSPEEGLSTGANVLTF. This chain connects TRBV4-3 to TRBJ2-6, with D tentatively TRBD2 (6 bases). This CDR3 contains 18 residues. V lost 4 bases to trimming and J lost 2 bases, with 18 bases between them. Germline V gene data show CDR1 as LGHNA and CDR2 as YSLEER.

This chain uses TRBV4-1 with TRBJ1-4; D not certain. V lost 4 bases and J lost 0, with 9 bases in between. Germline V gene data show CDR1 as MGHRA and CDR2 as YSYEKL. The CDR3 is 15 residues long. This CDR3 is CASSLSVATNEKLFF. The DNA of the CDR3 is TGCGCCAGCAGCCTATCAGTGGCAACTAATGAAAAACTGTTTTTT.

The chain links TRBV7-2 to TRBJ1-2; the D gene is possibly TRBD1 (5 bases). Germline values: CDR1 SGHTA, CDR2 FQGNSA. V shed 5 bases and J shed 4 bases, with 11 bases lying between them. The CDR3 is 13 residues long. The CDR3 DNA sequence: TGTGCCAGCAGCGCCGACAGATCCTATGGCTACACCTTC. Residues: CASSADRSYGYTF.